These T cell receptor beta chains were read from a single sample in a study of beta chain features in type 1 diabetes. Produced via immunoSEQ multiplex PCR; TCRdb's table is partial and in-frame only. Of 150,000 to 200,000 clones in the sample, roughly 8% were seen once. The sequenced sample consisted of central memory CD4+ T cells from blood. These receptors came from a man between 18 and 29 years old with type 1 diabetes. Each CDR3 is given with its conserved first and last residue. Fields, in order: D gene, clone size, J gene, V gene, CDR3 protein, CDR3 DNA. The D gene is left open where the match is weak. Clone size, where shown, is once, few, many, or a class for clones that have expanded.

>TRBD2|few|TRBJ2-1|TRBV7-2
CASSDGLAGGLDEQFF
TGTGCCAGCAGCGACGGACTAGCGGGAGGTCTCGATGAGCAGTTCTTC
>TRBD1|NA|TRBJ2-7|TRBV5-1
CASSWTGMSYEQYF
TGCGCCAGCAGCTGGACAGGGATGAGCTACGAGCAGTACTTC
>TRBD2|NA|TRBJ2-3|TRBV5-4
CASSVGTSGRMSADTQYF
TGTGCCAGCAGCGTCGGGACTAGCGGGAGAATGTCTGCAGATACGCAGTATTTT
>NA|NA|TRBJ2-1|TRBV7-9
CASSLSSVYNEQFF
TGTGCCAGCAGCTTATCTTCAGTCTACAATGAGCAGTTCTTC
>TRBD1|few|TRBJ2-5|TRBV7-2
CASSRDSQETQYF
TGTGCCAGCAGCCGGGACAGCCAAGAGACCCAGTACTTC
>NA|NA|TRBJ2-5|TRBV5-1
CASSLAPPEETQYF
TGCGCCAGCAGCTTGGCACCACCGGAAGAGACCCAGTACTTC
>TRBD2|few|TRBJ2-1|TRBV11-3
CASSLDTTSGLPRQQFF
TGTGCCAGCAGCTTAGATACAACTAGCGGCCTCCCCCGCCAGCAGTTCTTC
>TRBD1|NA|TRBJ1-6|TRBV5-4
CASSQEGQGTPLHF
TGCGCCAGCAGCCAAGAGGGACAGGGGACACCCCTCCACTTT
>NA|few|TRBJ2-7|TRBV4-3
CASSPDLQRRDEQYF
TGCGCCAGCAGCCCCGACCTCCAAAGACGGGACGAGCAGTACTTC
>TRBD1|many|TRBJ2-7|TRBV7-9
CASSWSRGQGYEQYF
TGTGCCAGCAGCTGGAGCCGGGGACAGGGTTACGAGCAGTACTTC
>TRBD1|NA|TRBJ2-3|TRBV7-2
CASRGTGRTDTQYF
TGTGCCAGCAGGGGGACAGGGCGCACAGATACGCAGTATTTT
>NA|NA|TRBJ2-7|TRBV25-1
CASSDSDKTYEQYF
TGTGCCAGCAGTGATTCGGACAAGACCTACGAGCAGTACTTC
>NA|NA|TRBJ2-3|TRBV29-1
CSVGETTDTQYF
TGCAGCGTTGGGGAGACAACAGATACGCAGTATTTT
>NA|few|TRBJ1-2|TRBV7-6
CASSLSVEGPTNYGYTF
TGTGCCAGCAGCCTTAGTGTGGAGGGGCCTACTAACTATGGCTACACCTTC
>TRBD2|few|TRBJ2-7|TRBV29-1
CSVTSGIFPYEQYF
TGCAGCGTTACTAGCGGGATTTTCCCCTACGAGCAGTACTTC
>NA|NA|TRBJ2-5|TRBV11-2
CASSLGHYIETQYF
TGTGCCAGCAGCCTGGGACACTACATCGAGACCCAGTACTTC
>TRBD1|few|TRBJ2-1|TRBV11-1
CASSLGTGGNEQFF
TGTGCCAGCAGCTTAGGGACAGGTGGCAATGAGCAGTTCTTC
>TRBD2|few|TRBJ2-1|TRBV9
CASSVTSGASYNEQFF
TGTGCCAGCAGCGTTACTAGCGGGGCCTCCTACAATGAGCAGTTCTTC
>NA|NA|TRBJ2-1|TRBV28
CASSRGYNEQFF
TGTGCCAGCAGCCGGGGTTACAATGAGCAGTTCTTC
>TRBD2|few|TRBJ2-2|TRBV6-4
CASSELAGQTGELFF
TGTGCCAGCTCCGAGCTAGCGGGACAGACCGGGGAGCTGTTTTTT
>TRBD2|few|TRBJ2-3|TRBV7-2
CASSLVASGARDTQYF
TGTGCCAGCAGCTTAGTCGCTAGCGGTGCTAGAGATACGCAGTATTTT
>TRBD2|few|TRBJ2-7|TRBV9
CASSVGTSGGGSSYEQYF
TGTGCCAGCAGCGTCGGGACTAGCGGGGGGGGAAGCTCCTACGAGCAGTACTTC
>TRBD1|NA|TRBJ2-1|TRBV28
CASSTGQGRSEQFF
TGTGCCAGCAGTACAGGACAGGGGAGAAGTGAGCAGTTCTTC
>NA|few|TRBJ2-7|TRBV7-6
CASSYGQKSYEQYF
TGTGCCAGCAGCTACGGACAGAAGAGCTACGAGCAGTACTTC
>NA|many|TRBJ2-5|TRBV7-9
CASSQSTQYF
TGTGCCAGCAGCCAGTCTACCCAGTACTTC
>NA|NA|TRBJ1-2|TRBV6-1
CASSEARVSYTF
TGTGCCAGCAGTGAAGCCAGGGTTAGCTACACCTTC
>TRBD1|NA|TRBJ2-7|TRBV7-2
CASSLTIRTGLYEQYF
TGTGCCAGCAGCTTAACCATCCGGACAGGGCTCTACGAGCAGTACTTC
>TRBD2|NA|TRBJ2-1|TRBV2
CASSAGTSVYNEQFF
TGTGCCAGCAGTGCCGGGACTAGCGTCTACAATGAGCAGTTCTTC
>NA|NA|TRBJ2-7|TRBV29-1
CSAIDTFTYEQYF
TGCAGCGCGATTGACACCTTTACCTACGAGCAGTACTTC
>NA|NA|TRBJ1-1|TRBV9
CASSNRNTEAFF
TGTGCCAGCAGCAACAGGAACACTGAAGCTTTCTTT
>TRBD2|NA|TRBJ2-5|TRBV5-4
CASKRGDQETQYF
TGTGCCAGCAAACGGGGGGACCAAGAGACCCAGTACTTC
>NA|NA|TRBJ1-5|TRBV7-8
CASSLLGGARGNQPQHF
TGTGCCAGCAGCTTACTTGGGGGGGCGCGAGGCAATCAGCCCCAGCATTTT
>NA|NA|TRBJ1-1|TRBV11-2
CASSLDHRRTEAFF
TGTGCCAGCAGCTTAGATCATAGGAGGACTGAAGCTTTCTTT
>NA|few|TRBJ2-1|TRBV27
CASSLSMGGSRYNEQFF
TGTGCCAGCAGTTTATCGATGGGGGGTTCTCGCTACAATGAGCAGTTCTTC
>NA|NA|TRBJ1-3|TRBV29-1
CSVQDSGNTIYF
TGCAGCGTTCAGGACTCTGGAAACACCATATATTTT
>NA|few|TRBJ1-5|TRBV6-5
CASKATGRYNQPQHF
TGTGCCAGCAAGGCGACAGGACGGTACAATCAGCCCCAGCATTTT
>NA|NA|TRBJ2-1|TRBV7-2
CASSLASGWENAQFF
TGTGCCAGCAGCTTAGCAAGCGGGTGGGAAAATGCGCAGTTCTTC
>NA|few|TRBJ2-1|TRBV6-4
CASSSVGLGQFF
TGTGCCAGCAGTTCAGTGGGGCTAGGGCAGTTCTTC
>TRBD1|NA|TRBJ2-1|TRBV18
CASSLGQGIYNEQFF
TGTGCCAGCTCACTGGGACAGGGAATTTACAATGAGCAGTTCTTC
>NA|NA|TRBJ2-7|TRBV29-1
CSVAWTATPYEQYF
TGCAGCGTTGCATGGACAGCCACTCCCTACGAGCAGTACTTC
>TRBD1|few|TRBJ2-5|TRBV7-9
CASSRYSGQGETQYF
TGTGCCAGCAGCCGATACTCGGGACAGGGGGAGACCCAGTACTTC
>NA|many|TRBJ2-3|TRBV4-2
CASSRRVGEGTDTQYF
TGTGCCAGCAGCCGCCGAGTGGGAGAGGGTACAGATACGCAGTATTTT
>NA|NA|TRBJ2-1|TRBV19
CASSTRDSSFEQFF
TGTGCCAGTAGTACCCGAGACAGCTCGTTCGAGCAGTTCTTC
>TRBD1|NA|TRBJ1-6|TRBV10-3
CAISDGDRGDSPLHF
TGTGCCATCAGTGACGGGGACAGGGGGGATTCACCCCTCCACTTT
>TRBD1|few|TRBJ1-5|TRBV28
CASSEGQGYQPQHF
TGTGCCAGCAGCGAGGGACAGGGGTATCAGCCCCAGCATTTT
>NA|NA|TRBJ1-4|TRBV4-1
CASSQGRVNEKLFF
TGCGCCAGCAGCCAAGGCAGGGTTAATGAAAAACTGTTTTTT
>NA|NA|TRBJ1-4|TRBV5-6
CASSLLQGNEKLFF
TGTGCCAGCAGCTTGCTCCAGGGTAATGAAAAACTGTTTTTT
>NA|few|TRBJ2-2|TRBV7-6
CASSLRVAEGGELFF
TGTGCCAGCAGCTTAAGGGTAGCCGAGGGCGGGGAGCTGTTTTTT